A selection of T cell receptor beta chains follows, all from one sample in a study of PD-L1 blockade in urothelial cancer. Assay used: immunoSEQ multiplex PCR; TCRdb lists only in-frame clones, some missing. Of 50,000 to 75,000 clones listed, approximately 80% are singletons. Here the sequenced sample was PBMCs, taken around atezolizumab (anti-PD-L1) treatment. The receptor source for this set is an older man with urothelial cancer. Both conserved end residues are part of each CDR3. The D gene is left open where the match is weak. Rows may omit the clone size; those that give it use once, few, many or a size class.

v_gene: TRBV28; d_gene: .; abundance: once; j_gene: TRBJ2-7; CDR3nt: TGTGCCAGCAGCACAAACCAGGGTATCTCCTACGAGCAGTACTTC; CDR3aa: CASSTNQGISYEQYF
v_gene: TRBV28; d_gene: TRBD1; abundance: few; j_gene: TRBJ2-7; CDR3nt: TGTGCCAGCAGATTAGGGACAGGTCGCTACGAGCAGTACTTC; CDR3aa: CASRLGTGRYEQYF
v_gene: TRBV19; d_gene: .; abundance: .; j_gene: TRBJ2-7; CDR3nt: TGTGCCAGTAGTACTGGAGGGGCGGAGTACGAGCAGTACTTC; CDR3aa: CASSTGGAEYEQYF
v_gene: TRBV7-6; d_gene: .; abundance: .; j_gene: TRBJ2-5; CDR3nt: TGTGCCAGCAGCTTAGTGGGGGGACAAGAGACCCAGTACTTC; CDR3aa: CASSLVGGQETQYF
v_gene: TRBV11-3; d_gene: .; abundance: .; j_gene: TRBJ2-1; CDR3nt: TGTGCCAGCAGCCAGGGGCCGATTAGCTCCTACAATGAGCAGTTCTTC; CDR3aa: CASSQGPISSYNEQFF
v_gene: TRBV7-7; d_gene: .; abundance: .; j_gene: TRBJ2-2; CDR3nt: TGTGCCAGCAGCTTAATAGGGGGACCGAACACCGGGGAGCTGTTTTTT; CDR3aa: CASSLIGGPNTGELFF
v_gene: TRBV14; d_gene: .; abundance: .; j_gene: TRBJ1-2; CDR3nt: TGTGCCAGCAGCCAGCTACCCTATTATGGCTACACCTTC; CDR3aa: CASSQLPYYGYTF
v_gene: TRBV4-2; d_gene: TRBD1; abundance: .; j_gene: TRBJ2-1; CDR3nt: TGTGCCAGCAGCCCCGGGACAGGAGGTTACAATGAGCAGTTCTTC; CDR3aa: CASSPGTGGYNEQFF
v_gene: TRBV27; d_gene: TRBD1; abundance: .; j_gene: TRBJ1-5; CDR3nt: TGTGCCAGCAGTATCAGGGGGGACGGGAACAATCAGCCCCAGCATTTT; CDR3aa: CASSIRGDGNNQPQHF
v_gene: TRBV4-3; d_gene: TRBD1; abundance: .; j_gene: TRBJ1-1; CDR3nt: TGCGCCAGCAGCCAAGATAGGACAGGGGGCGGCACTGAAGCTTTCTTT; CDR3aa: CASSQDRTGGGTEAFF
v_gene: TRBV5-1; d_gene: TRBD1; abundance: .; j_gene: TRBJ2-2; CDR3nt: TGCGCCAGCAGCTCTAGCACCAAGACAGGGTCCACCGGGGAGCTGTTTTTT; CDR3aa: CASSSSTKTGSTGELFF
v_gene: TRBV2; d_gene: .; abundance: .; j_gene: TRBJ1-2; CDR3nt: TGTGCCAGCAAGATAATACAGGAACACTATGGCTACACCTTC; CDR3aa: CASKIIQEHYGYTF
v_gene: TRBV30; d_gene: TRBD1; abundance: .; j_gene: TRBJ1-1; CDR3nt: TGTGCCACATTGACAGGGGTGAACACTGAAGCTTTCTTT; CDR3aa: CATLTGVNTEAFF
v_gene: TRBV14; d_gene: TRBD2; abundance: .; j_gene: TRBJ2-1; CDR3nt: TGTGCCAGCAGCCTTGGCGGGAGGTATGTGGATGAGCAGTTCTTC; CDR3aa: CASSLGGRYVDEQFF
v_gene: TRBV19; d_gene: .; abundance: .; j_gene: TRBJ2-6; CDR3nt: TGTGCCAGTAGTATAATGTCAGGAGGGGCCAACGTCCTGACTTTC; CDR3aa: CASSIMSGGANVLTF
v_gene: TRBV11-2; d_gene: .; abundance: .; j_gene: TRBJ1-2; CDR3nt: TGTGCCAGCAGCTTAGACCTCTATGGCTACACCTTC; CDR3aa: CASSLDLYGYTF
v_gene: TRBV5-1; d_gene: .; abundance: once; j_gene: TRBJ2-3; CDR3nt: TGCGCCAGCAGCTTGGATGGCAGTAGCACAGATACGCAGTATTTT; CDR3aa: CASSLDGSSTDTQYF
v_gene: TRBV4-1; d_gene: TRBD2; abundance: few; j_gene: TRBJ2-1; CDR3nt: TGCGCCAGCAGCCCCTTTCTACGCGGGAGCGATGAGCAGTTCTTC; CDR3aa: CASSPFLRGSDEQFF
v_gene: TRBV10-2; d_gene: TRBD2; abundance: .; j_gene: TRBJ2-7; CDR3nt: TGCGCCAGCAAGGGGACTAGCGTTTCCTACGAGCAGTACTTC; CDR3aa: CASKGTSVSYEQYF
v_gene: TRBV7-2; d_gene: .; abundance: few; j_gene: TRBJ1-2; CDR3nt: TGTGCCAGCAGCTTAGCGCGAGGATCTTCGGGCTACACCTTC; CDR3aa: CASSLARGSSGYTF
v_gene: TRBV7-2; d_gene: .; abundance: .; j_gene: TRBJ2-1; CDR3nt: TGTGCCAGCAGCTTACAGGGGAGCTCCTACAATGAGCAGTTCTTC; CDR3aa: CASSLQGSSYNEQFF
v_gene: TRBV9; d_gene: .; abundance: .; j_gene: TRBJ2-1; CDR3nt: TGTGCCAGCAGCGTAGTCAACGGCAATGAGCAGTTCTTC; CDR3aa: CASSVVNGNEQFF
v_gene: TRBV7-2; d_gene: .; abundance: .; j_gene: TRBJ2-5; CDR3nt: TGTGCCAGCAGCTTCTCTGAGATTAGCCAAGAGACCCAGTACTTC; CDR3aa: CASSFSEISQETQYF
v_gene: TRBV29-1; d_gene: TRBD1; abundance: few; j_gene: TRBJ1-2; CDR3nt: TGCAGCGTGACCACAGGGGCCGCCTATGGCTACACCTTC; CDR3aa: CSVTTGAAYGYTF
v_gene: TRBV19; d_gene: TRBD2; abundance: .; j_gene: TRBJ2-5; CDR3nt: TGTGCCAGTAGATCAAGACTAGCGGAACACCAAGAGACCCAGTACTTC; CDR3aa: CASRSRLAEHQETQYF
v_gene: TRBV9; d_gene: .; abundance: .; j_gene: TRBJ2-7; CDR3nt: TGTGCCAGCAGCGTCTCTGCGGGCTACGAGCAGTACTTC; CDR3aa: CASSVSAGYEQYF
v_gene: TRBV9; d_gene: TRBD1; abundance: .; j_gene: TRBJ1-1; CDR3nt: TGTGCCAGCAGCGTAGAGCCGGGACAGGGGGCGACAGACACTGAAGCTTTCTTT; CDR3aa: CASSVEPGQGATDTEAFF
v_gene: TRBV9; d_gene: TRBD2; abundance: .; j_gene: TRBJ2-2; CDR3nt: TGTGCCAGCAGCGTAGAAGCGGGAGGAGGCACCGGGGAGCTGTTTTTT; CDR3aa: CASSVEAGGGTGELFF
v_gene: TRBV5-1; d_gene: .; abundance: .; j_gene: TRBJ1-5; CDR3nt: TGCGCCAGCTCCCCTGAGGGCAATCAGCCCCAGCATTTT; CDR3aa: CASSPEGNQPQHF
v_gene: TRBV5-4; d_gene: TRBD2; abundance: .; j_gene: TRBJ2-7; CDR3nt: TGTGCCAGCAGCTTCTTAGCGGGAGGGGTCGACGAGCAGTACTTC; CDR3aa: CASSFLAGGVDEQYF